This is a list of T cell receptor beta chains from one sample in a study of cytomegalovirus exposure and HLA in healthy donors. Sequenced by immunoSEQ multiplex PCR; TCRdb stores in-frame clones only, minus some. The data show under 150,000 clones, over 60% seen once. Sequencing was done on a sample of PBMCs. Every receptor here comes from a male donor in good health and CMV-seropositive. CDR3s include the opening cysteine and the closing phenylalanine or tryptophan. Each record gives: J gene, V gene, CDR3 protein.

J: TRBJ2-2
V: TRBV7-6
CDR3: CASSYSGGASGELFF

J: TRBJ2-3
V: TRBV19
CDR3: CASSPTGLAGTDTQYF

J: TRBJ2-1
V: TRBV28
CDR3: CASSPGLAGGRYNEQFF

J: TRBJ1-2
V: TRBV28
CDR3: CASTLVGDSYGYTF

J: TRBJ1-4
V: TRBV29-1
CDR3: CSVFQNEKLFF

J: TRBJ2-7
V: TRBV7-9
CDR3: CSSSRSTGIGYF

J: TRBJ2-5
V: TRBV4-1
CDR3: CASSLGPGQGRQETQYF

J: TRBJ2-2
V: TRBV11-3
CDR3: CASSFREGQDTGELFF

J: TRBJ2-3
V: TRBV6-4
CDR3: CASSDGSGGMYTQYF

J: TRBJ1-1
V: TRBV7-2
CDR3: CASSPRGGMNTEAFF

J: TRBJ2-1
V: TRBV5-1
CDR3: CASSFSLGQRRVYGNNEQFF

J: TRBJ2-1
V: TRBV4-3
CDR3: CASSQDFGGALGNEQFF

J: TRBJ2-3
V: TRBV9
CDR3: CASSGTGAGADTQYF

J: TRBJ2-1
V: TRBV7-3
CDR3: CASSLISGRTNEQFF

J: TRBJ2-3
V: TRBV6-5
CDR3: CASNTLGGSTDTQYF

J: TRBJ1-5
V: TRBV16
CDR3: CASSQSRDQPQHF

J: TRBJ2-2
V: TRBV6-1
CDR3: CASSSSPGEGGELFF

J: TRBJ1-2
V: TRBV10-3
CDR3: CAISESFPQGAYLYGYTF

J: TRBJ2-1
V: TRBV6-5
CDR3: CASSPNYNEQFF

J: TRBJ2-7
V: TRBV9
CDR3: CASSASGTAYEQYF

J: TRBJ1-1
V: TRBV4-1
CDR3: CASSQEYVARGGNTEAFF

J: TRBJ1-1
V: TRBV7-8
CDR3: CASSSDFIGGGTEAFF

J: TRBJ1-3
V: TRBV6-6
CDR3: CAVTSSGNTIYF

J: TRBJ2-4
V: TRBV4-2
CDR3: CASSQDAVTRTRLAKNIQYF

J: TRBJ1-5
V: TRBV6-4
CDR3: CASSDSPSNQPQHF